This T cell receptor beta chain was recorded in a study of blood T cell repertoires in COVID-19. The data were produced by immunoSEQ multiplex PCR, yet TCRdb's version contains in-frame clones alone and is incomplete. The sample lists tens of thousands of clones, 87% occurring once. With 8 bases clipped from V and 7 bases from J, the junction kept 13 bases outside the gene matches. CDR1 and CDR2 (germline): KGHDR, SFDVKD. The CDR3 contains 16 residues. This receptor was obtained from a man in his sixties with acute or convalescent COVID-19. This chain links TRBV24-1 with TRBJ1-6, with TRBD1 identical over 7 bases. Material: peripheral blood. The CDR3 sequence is CATKRLGGTENSPLHF. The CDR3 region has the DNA TGTGCCACCAAAAGGCTAGGGGGGACAGAAAATTCACCCCTCCACTTT.